The next 19 T cell receptor beta chains were all read from a single sample in a study of cytomegalovirus exposure and HLA in healthy donors (dated by TCRdb to the late 2010s). Libraries were made using the immunoSEQ multiplex PCR assay. The multiplex PCR relied on a mix of 60 forward primers for TCR Vbeta segments and 13 reverse primers for TCR Jbeta segments. The table comes from immuneACCESS by way of TCRdb, which keeps in-frame sequences with V and J called. Part of the clones is missing from these tables; in studies checked, under half for an unresolved V gene and the rest for unknown reasons. This sample holds 100,000 to 150,000 clones; more than 15% were observed only once. The ten largest clones represent approximately 2.6% of the sample. The sequencing input was PBMCs. The receptors come from a female donor in good health and CMV-seropositive.

This clone was observed once. The chain recombines TRBV7-2 with TRBJ2-4; 8 nucleotides line up with TRBD2. The length of the CDR3 is 15 residues. After removal of 5 bases from V and 9 bases from J, the junction contained 12 bases not matched to a gene. Germline V CDR1 and CDR2: SGHTA, FQGNSA. As DNA, the CDR3 is TGTGCCAGCAGCCCCGTAGGGAGCGGGGGAAGCATTCAGTACTTC. Its protein is CASSPVGSGGSIQYF.

This clone occurred a few times. This chain links TRBV28 with TRBJ2-3; D gene ambiguous. This CDR3 comprises 12 residues. Trimming pared 5 bases from V and 6 bases from J, leaving 9 bases between. The germline V gene has CDR1 MDHEN and CDR2 SYDVKM. DNA for the CDR3: TGTGCCAGCAGTCTTGTTTTCGATACGCAGTATTTT. Its protein is CASSLVFDTQYF.

This clone was detected only a few times. The chain links TRBV6-5 to TRBJ2-7, with D perhaps TRBD1 (6 bases). The CDR3 is made up of 14 amino acids. Germline CDR1 is MNHEY and CDR2 is SVGAGI. The germline V and J ends were trimmed by 2 bases and 3 bases, with 11 bases remaining between them. This CDR3 reads CASSYAGVSYEQYF. Written as DNA, the CDR3 is TGTGCCAGCAGTTACGCAGGGGTTAGCTACGAGCAGTACTTC.

This clone was picked up a small number of times. The V and J genes are TRBV7-2 and TRBJ2-1; no clear D. The CDR3 spans 14 residues. The V and J ends lost 5 bases and 1 base respectively, with 9 bases between them. Per the germline V gene, CDR1 is SGHTA and CDR2 is FQGNSA. In DNA form, the CDR3 reads TGTGCCAGCAGCCTACGGTCTTCCTACAATGAGCAGTTCTTC. Its protein is CASSLRSSYNEQFF. The entire variable domain, with the rest obtained from reference TRBV7-2 and TRBJ2-1, is as follows: GAGVSQSPSNKVTEKGKDVELRCDPISGHTALYWYRQSLGQGLEFLIYFQGNSAPDKSGLPSDRFSAERTGGSVSTLTIQRTQQEDSAVYLCASSLRSSYNEQFFGPGTRLTVL.

The chain joins TRBV6-5 to TRBJ1-2, with TRBD1 matching 8 bases. The CDR3 totals 14 residues. Germline lookup yields CDR1 MNHEY and CDR2 SVGAGI. Trimming removed 6 bases from V and 4 bases from J; junction bases left unmatched: 7. The CDR3 sequence: CASRPGGNGYGYTF. In DNA form, the CDR3 reads TGTGCCAGCAGGCCAGGGGGCAATGGCTATGGCTACACCTTC.

In its sample, this clone was seen a few times. V and J are TRBV6-5 and TRBJ2-5; D gene ambiguous. The J call may be in error: the DNA end matches TRBJ2-7 better. In germline, CDR1 is MNHEY, CDR2 SVGAGI. The CDR3 has 13 amino acids. The CDR3 DNA reads TGTGCCAGCAGTTTGCCGAACTCCTACGAGCAGTACTTC. Residues: CASSLPNSYEQYF.

CDR3 coding DNA: TGCGCCAGCAGCCAAGATGCAGGGATGTCGGCTTTCTTT. Its translation: CASSQDAGMSAFF. This chain uses TRBV4-3 with TRBJ1-1, with D perhaps TRBD1 (5 bases). Germline CDR1 and CDR2: LGHNA and YSLEER. This CDR3 is 13 amino acids long. V was cut by 0 bases and J by 11 bases, with 13 bases left in between.

The genes are TRBV15 and TRBJ2-7; possible D gene TRBD1, 5 bases. V was pared by 0 bases and J by 0 bases, with 9 bases between. CDR1 and CDR2 (germline): LNHNV, YYDKDF (reference sequence). CDR3 length: 15 residues. The DNA for the CDR3 is TGTGCCACCAGCAGAGATCGGACAAACTCCTACGAGCAGTACTTC. Residues: CATSRDRTNSYEQYF. Variable domain in full (rest from reference TRBV15 and TRBJ2-7): DAMVIQNPRYQVTQFGKPVTLSCSQTLNHNVMYWYQQKSSQAPKLLFHYYDKDFNNEADTPDNFQSRRPNTSFCFLDIRSPGLGDTAMYLCATSRDRTNSYEQYFGPGTRLTVT.

This chain joins TRBV10-2 and TRBJ2-7, with TRBD2 matching over 12 bases. Trimming at V came to 0 bases and at J to 2 bases, leaving 2 bases not matched to a gene. The germline CDR1 and CDR2 sequences are WSHSY and SAAADI. The CDR3 runs 16 residues. The CDR3 DNA reads TGCGCCAGCAGTGAGTCCCGGACTAGCGGGGCCTACGAGCAGTACTTC. This codes for CASSESRTSGAYEQYF.

This clone was detected only a few times. The V call is TRBV2, the J call TRBJ1-1; the D gene is possibly TRBD1 (5 bases). The CDR3 covers 14 residues. V was shortened by 4 bases and J by 3 bases, with 12 bases between the two germline ends. The V gene's germline CDR1 is SNHLY and CDR2 FYNNEI. In nucleotides, the CDR3 is TGTGCCAGCAGTGGACAAGGGGCGGACACTGAAGCTTTCTTT. Translated: CASSGQGADTEAFF.

Comments on this clone: The CDR3 does not close with the conserved phenylalanine or tryptophan, likely indicating a read error. V usage is TRBV5-1 and J usage is TRBJ1-2; D unclear. CDR1 and CDR2 from the germline V gene are SGHRS and YFSETQ. CDR3 length: 14 amino acids. The V gene lost 0 bases and the J gene lost 0 bases, with 6 bases spanning the gap. The CDR3 DNA reads TGCGCCAGCAGCTTGGGGGTTGCTAACTATGGCTACACCGTC. Protein: CASSLGVANYGYTV.

J is TRBJ1-4 and V is TRBV6-1, with D perhaps TRBD1 (6 bases). This CDR3 spans 13 amino acids. Trimming cost V 4 bases and J 6 bases, with 9 bases left between them. In germline, CDR1 is MNHNS, CDR2 SASEGT. The CDR3 loop is CASSVRGDEKLFF. The CDR3 nucleotides are TGTGCCAGCAGTGTCAGGGGTGATGAAAAACTGTTTTTT.

The chain is built from TRBV30 and TRBJ2-1, with a possible D match to TRBD2 (6 bases). Germline assignment: CDR1 GTSNPN and CDR2 SVGIG (reference sequence). V lost 0 bases to trimming and J lost 8 bases, with 11 bases between them. CDR3 length equals 13 residues. The CDR3, as DNA: TGTGCCTGGAGTGTCGCGGGGCGGGATGAGCAGTTCTTC. It is translated as CAWSVAGRDEQFF.

In its sample, this clone was seen a few times. The J gene is TRBJ1-1, the V gene TRBV10-2; possibly TRBD1 for D (5 bases). Trimming cost V 1 base and J 8 bases, with 8 bases left between them. There are 12 residues in the CDR3. Per the germline V gene, CDR1 is WSHSY and CDR2 is SAAADI. CDR3 in DNA: TGCGCCAGCAGTGAGTGGACACGGGAAGCTTTCTTT. It yields the protein CASSEWTREAFF.

DNA for the CDR3: TGTGCCAGCAGTTTGGTGCCAGGGGGCGTGGGCACTGAAGCTTTCTTT. This sequence encodes CASSLVPGGVGTEAFF. The chain employs TRBV28 and TRBJ1-1, with TRBD1 matching 8 bases. Germline loops: CDR1 MDHEN, CDR2 SYDVKM. There are 16 residues in the CDR3. V shed 3 bases, J shed 4 bases, and the junction held 10 bases outside the gene matches.

On this clone: The junction shows a germline mismatch at one end, possibly a read error. V usage is TRBV5-6 and J usage is TRBJ2-1; perhaps TRBD1 as D (5 bases). Germline loops: CDR1 SGHDT, CDR2 YYEEEE. The CDR3 is made up of 13 amino acids. The CDR3 spells CASNWGSNNEQFF. The CDR3 coding sequence is TGTGCCAGCAATTGGGGCTCCAACAATGAGCAGTTCTTC.

The chain carries TRBV29-1 and TRBJ2-7; TRBD1 aligns across 9 bases. This CDR3 contains 13 residues. Per germline, CDR1 SQVTM and CDR2 ANQGSEA. J gave up 1 base and V 7 bases, and 5 bases lay outside the gene matches. Here the CDR3 DNA reads TGCAGCGCAGGGACAGGGAGGTCCTACGAGCAGTACTTC. As protein: CSAGTGRSYEQYF.

This clone has more than one count but fewer than ten. The V call is TRBV9, the J call TRBJ2-7; D gene ambiguous. V was clipped by 4 bases and J by 6 bases, with 14 bases between them. CDR3 length: 13 amino acids. Germline CDR1 reads SGDLS; CDR2 reads YYNGEE. Here the CDR3 DNA reads TGTGCCAGCAGCTCCCGGTTAGCCGCCGAGCAGTACTTC. This translates into CASSSRLAAEQYF.

The rearrangement joins TRBV5-4 to TRBJ2-7, with 8 bases lining up with TRBD2. The CDR3 is 20 amino acids. The germline gives CDR1 SGHNT, CDR2 YYREEE (reference sequence). V lost 0 bases and J lost 0; bases outside the gene matches: 17. This chain's CDR3 is CASSLGVLGRGGPSSYEQYF. In DNA form, the CDR3 reads TGTGCCAGCAGCTTGGGAGTTCTTGGACGGGGGGGCCCGAGCTCCTACGAGCAGTACTTC.